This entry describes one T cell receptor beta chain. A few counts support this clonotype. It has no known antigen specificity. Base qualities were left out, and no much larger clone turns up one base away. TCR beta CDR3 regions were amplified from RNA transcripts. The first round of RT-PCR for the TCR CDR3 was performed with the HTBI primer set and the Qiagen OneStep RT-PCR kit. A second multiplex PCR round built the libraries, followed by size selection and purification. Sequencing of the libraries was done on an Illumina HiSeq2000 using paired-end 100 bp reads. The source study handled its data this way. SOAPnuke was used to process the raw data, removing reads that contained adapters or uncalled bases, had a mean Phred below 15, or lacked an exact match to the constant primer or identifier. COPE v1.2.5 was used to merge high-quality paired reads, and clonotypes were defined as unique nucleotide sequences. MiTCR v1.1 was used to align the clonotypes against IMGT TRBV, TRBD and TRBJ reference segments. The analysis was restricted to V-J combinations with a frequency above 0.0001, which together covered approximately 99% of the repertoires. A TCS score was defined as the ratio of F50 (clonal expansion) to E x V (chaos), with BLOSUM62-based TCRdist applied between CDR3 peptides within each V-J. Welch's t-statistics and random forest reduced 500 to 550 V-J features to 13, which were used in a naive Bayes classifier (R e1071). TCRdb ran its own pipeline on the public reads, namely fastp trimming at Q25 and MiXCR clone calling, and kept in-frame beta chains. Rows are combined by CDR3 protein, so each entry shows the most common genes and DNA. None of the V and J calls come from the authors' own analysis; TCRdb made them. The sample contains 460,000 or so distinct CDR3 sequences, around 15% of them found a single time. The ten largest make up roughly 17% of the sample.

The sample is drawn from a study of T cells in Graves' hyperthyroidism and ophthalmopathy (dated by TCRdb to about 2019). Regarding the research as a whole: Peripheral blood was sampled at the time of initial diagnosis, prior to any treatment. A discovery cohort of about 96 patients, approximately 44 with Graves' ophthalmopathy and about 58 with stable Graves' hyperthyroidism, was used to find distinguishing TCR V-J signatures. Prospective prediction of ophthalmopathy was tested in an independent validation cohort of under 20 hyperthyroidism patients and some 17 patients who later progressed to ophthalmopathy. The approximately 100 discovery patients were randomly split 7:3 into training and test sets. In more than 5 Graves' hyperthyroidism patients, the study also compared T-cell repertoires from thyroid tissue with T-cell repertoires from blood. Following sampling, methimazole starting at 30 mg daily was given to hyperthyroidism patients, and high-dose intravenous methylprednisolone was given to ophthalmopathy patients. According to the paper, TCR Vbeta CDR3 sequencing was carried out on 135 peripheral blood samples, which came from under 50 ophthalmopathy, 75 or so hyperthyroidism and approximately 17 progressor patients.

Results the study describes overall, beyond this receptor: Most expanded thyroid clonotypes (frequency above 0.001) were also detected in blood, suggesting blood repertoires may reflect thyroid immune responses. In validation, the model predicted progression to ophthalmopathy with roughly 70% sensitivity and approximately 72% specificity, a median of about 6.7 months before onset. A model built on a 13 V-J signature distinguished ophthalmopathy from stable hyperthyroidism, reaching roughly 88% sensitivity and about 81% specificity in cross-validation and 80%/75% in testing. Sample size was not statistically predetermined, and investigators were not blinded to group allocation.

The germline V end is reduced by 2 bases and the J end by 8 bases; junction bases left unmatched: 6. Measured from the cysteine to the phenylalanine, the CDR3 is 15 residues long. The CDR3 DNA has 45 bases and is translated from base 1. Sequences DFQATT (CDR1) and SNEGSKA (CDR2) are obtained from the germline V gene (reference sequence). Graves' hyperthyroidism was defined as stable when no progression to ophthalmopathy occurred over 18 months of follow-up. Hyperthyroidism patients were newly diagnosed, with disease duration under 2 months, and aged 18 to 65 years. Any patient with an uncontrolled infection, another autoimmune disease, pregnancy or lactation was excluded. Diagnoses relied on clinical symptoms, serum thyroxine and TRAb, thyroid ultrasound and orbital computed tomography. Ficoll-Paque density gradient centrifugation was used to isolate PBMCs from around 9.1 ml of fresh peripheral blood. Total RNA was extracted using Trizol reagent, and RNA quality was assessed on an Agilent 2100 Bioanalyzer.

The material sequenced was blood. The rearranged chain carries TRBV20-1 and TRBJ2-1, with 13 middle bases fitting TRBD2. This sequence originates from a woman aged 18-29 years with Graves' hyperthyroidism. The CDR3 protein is CSARHPGLAGHEQFF. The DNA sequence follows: TGCAGTGCTAGACATCCGGGACTAGCGGGACATGAGCAGTTCTTC.